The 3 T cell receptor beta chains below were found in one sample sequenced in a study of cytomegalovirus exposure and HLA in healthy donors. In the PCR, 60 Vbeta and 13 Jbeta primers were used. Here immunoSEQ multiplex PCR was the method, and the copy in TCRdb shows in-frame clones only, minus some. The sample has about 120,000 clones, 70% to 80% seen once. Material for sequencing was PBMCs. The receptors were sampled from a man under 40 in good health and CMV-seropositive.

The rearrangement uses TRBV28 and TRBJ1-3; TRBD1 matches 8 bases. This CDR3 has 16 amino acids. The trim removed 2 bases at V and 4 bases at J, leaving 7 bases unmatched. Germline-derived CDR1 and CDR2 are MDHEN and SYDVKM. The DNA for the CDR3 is TGTGCCAGCAGTTTAGGTGATTGGACAGGGGGAAACACCATATATTTT. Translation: CASSLGDWTGGNTIYF.

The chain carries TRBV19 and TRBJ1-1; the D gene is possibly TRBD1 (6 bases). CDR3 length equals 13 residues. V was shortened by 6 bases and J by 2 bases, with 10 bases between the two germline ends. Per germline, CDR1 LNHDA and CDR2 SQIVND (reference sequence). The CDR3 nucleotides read TGTGCCAGTAGCGACAGGCCAAACACTGAAGCTTTCTTT. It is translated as CASSDRPNTEAFF.

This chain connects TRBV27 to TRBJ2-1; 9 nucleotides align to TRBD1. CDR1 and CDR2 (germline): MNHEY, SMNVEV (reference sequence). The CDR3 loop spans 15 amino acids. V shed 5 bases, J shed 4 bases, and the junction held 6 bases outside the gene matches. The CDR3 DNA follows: TGTGCCAGCAGTCCGGTAGGGACAGGGTACAATGAGCAGTTCTTC. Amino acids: CASSPVGTGYNEQFF.